Listed below are T cell receptor beta chains from one sample, sequenced in a study of cytomegalovirus exposure and HLA in healthy donors. The table came from immunoSEQ multiplex PCR; TCRdb's copy has only in-frame clones and leaves some out. The sample has approximately 71,000 clones; 91% are singletons. Sequenced material: PBMCs. These receptors all stem from a man between 18 and 35 years old in good health and CMV-seronegative. Each CDR3 is given with its conserved first and last residue. Fields, in order: clone size, V gene, D gene, J gene, CDR3 length, CDR3 DNA, CDR3 protein. D genes are given only for firm matches. Only part of the rows carry a size: once, few, many, or a class if the clone is expanded.

-	TRBV5-6	-	TRBJ1-4	13	TGTGCCAGCAGCTTCCAGAGGGATGAAAAACTGTTTTTT	CASSFQRDEKLFF
-	TRBV25-1	-	TRBJ2-1	17	TGTGCCAGCAGTCCCCTTGGGGGCGGCAAAACTTACAATGAGCAGTTCTTC	CASSPLGGGKTYNEQFF
-	TRBV11-1	TRBD1	TRBJ2-5	16	TGTGCCAGCAGCCATGACTTCGACAGGGGAAGAGAGACCCAGTACTTC	CASSHDFDRGRETQYF
-	TRBV30	TRBD1	TRBJ2-7	14	TGTGCCTGCTACCTCGGGACAGGCTCCTACGAGCAGTACTTC	CACYLGTGSYEQYF
-	TRBV7-3	-	TRBJ1-1	14	TGTGCCAGCAGCGCGACAAGGATGAACACTGAAGCTTTCTTT	CASSATRMNTEAFF
-	TRBV19	TRBD2	TRBJ2-1	15	TGTGCCAGTACTCGGGCGGGAGGAACCTACAATGAGCAGTTCTTC	CASTRAGGTYNEQFF
-	TRBV6-5	-	TRBJ1-2	13	TGTGCCAGCAGTTACCAACCGACAAGAGGCTACACCTTC	CASSYQPTRGYTF
-	TRBV7-9	TRBD1	TRBJ1-1	15	TGTGCCAGCCGCGCCAGGGGGCGGGTGAACACTGAAGCTTTCTTT	CASRARGRVNTEAFF
medium-sized	TRBV25-1	TRBD2	TRBJ2-2	14	TGTGCCAGCGTGACTAGCGGGAACACCGGGGAGCTGTTTTTT	CASVTSGNTGELFF
-	TRBV6-5	-	TRBJ2-7	11	TGTGCCAGCCGGGTAAACTACGAGCAGTACTTC	CASRVNYEQYF
-	TRBV5-4	-	TRBJ1-3	16	TGTGCCAGCAGCTTGGGGGGGGACCTCTCTGGAAACACCATATATTTT	CASSLGGDLSGNTIYF
-	TRBV4-2	TRBD2	TRBJ2-1	14	TGTGCCAGCAGCCAAGATGCGTCGACTAGCGGGAAGTTCTTC	CASSQDASTSGKFF
once	TRBV18	TRBD1	TRBJ1-2	13	TGTGCCAGCTCAGAGGACAGGGGTAGTGGCTACACCTTC	CASSEDRGSGYTF
-	TRBV27	TRBD2	TRBJ2-3	17	TGTGCCAGCAGTTCTCCAACTAGCGGGAGTTGGCATGATACGCAGTATTTT	CASSSPTSGSWHDTQYF
-	TRBV30	-	TRBJ2-1	12	TGTGCCTGGACCGTACTTCCCCATGAGCAGTTCTTC	CAWTVLPHEQFF
-	TRBV30	-	TRBJ1-5	14	TGTGCCTGGAGTGTACCCAGGGGTCATCAGCCCCAGCATTTT	CAWSVPRGHQPQHF
-	TRBV7-8	-	TRBJ1-2	14	TGTGCCAGCAGCTTAGGTTGGGGGCAGGTCGGCTACACCTTC	CASSLGWGQVGYTF
-	TRBV29-1	-	TRBJ2-7	12	TGCAGCGTTGAAGTTCGGAGTTACGAGCAGTACTTC	CSVEVRSYEQYF
once	TRBV10-3	TRBD1	TRBJ2-5	13	TGTGCCATCAGTGCAGGGGGAGAGGAGACCCAGTACTTC	CAISAGGEETQYF
-	TRBV7-2	-	TRBJ2-1	12	TGTGCCAGCAGCTTATGGCGGGATGAGCAGTTCTTC	CASSLWRDEQFF
-	TRBV28	-	TRBJ2-7	16	TGTGCCAGCATGGAAGGGGAAGCGGGCACCGCCTACGAGCAGTACTTC	CASMEGEAGTAYEQYF
-	TRBV29-1	TRBD1	TRBJ2-7	11	TGCAGCGCGGGACAGAACTACGAGCAGTACTTC	CSAGQNYEQYF
-	TRBV25-1	-	TRBJ2-3	18	TGTGCCAGCAGTGAACCTTCCTGGACAACCCATAGCACAGATACGCAGTATTTT	CASSEPSWTTHSTDTQYF
once	TRBV10-3	TRBD2	TRBJ2-2	16	TGTGCCATCAGGACACTAGCGGGAGAGGACACCGGGGAGCTGTTTTTT	CAIRTLAGEDTGELFF
-	TRBV7-3	TRBD2	TRBJ2-4	14	TGTGCCAGCAGCTTAGGGGGGGTCCCAAACATTCAGTACTTC	CASSLGGVPNIQYF
-	TRBV29-1	TRBD1	TRBJ1-2	13	TGCAGCGTGTCGGACAGGACAAACTATGGCTACACCTTC	CSVSDRTNYGYTF
few	TRBV7-2	TRBD1	TRBJ1-4	14	TGTGCCAGCAGCTTAGGGACAGGGCATGAAAAACTGTTTTTT	CASSLGTGHEKLFF
-	TRBV7-7	-	TRBJ2-5	14	TGTGCTAGCAGCTTATTCCGGGGGGCCGAGACCCAGTACTTC	CASSLFRGAETQYF
-	TRBV28	-	TRBJ1-1	14	TGTGCCAGCACAGAGGGCGGGTCGAACACTGAAGCTTTCTTT	CASTEGGSNTEAFF
few	TRBV6-7	TRBD1	TRBJ2-7	14	TGTGCCAGCAGTCTACGGGACAGGCGAGGGGAGCAGTACTTC	CASSLRDRRGEQYF
-	TRBV5-1	-	TRBJ2-7	15	TGCGCCAGCAGCTTCGATCTAGCGCCTGGCTACGAGCAGTACTTC	CASSFDLAPGYEQYF
few	TRBV7-2	TRBD1	TRBJ1-2	19	TGTGCCAGCAGCTTAAAAAGGGGGACTGAACTCACAGGGGGCCCTGGCTACACCTTC	CASSLKRGTELTGGPGYTF
-	TRBV7-8	-	TRBJ2-3	17	TGTGCCAGCAGCTTAAGGTCCCAACTAGTCCGCACAGATACGCAGTATTTT	CASSLRSQLVRTDTQYF
-	TRBV29-1	TRBD2	TRBJ2-3	14	TGCAGCGGGGGACTAGCGGGACGCACAGATACGCAGTATTTT	CSGGLAGRTDTQYF
-	TRBV7-8	-	TRBJ2-4	15	TGTGCCAGCAGCCCGTGGGCCGGAGGCGGAAACATTCAGTACTTC	CASSPWAGGGNIQYF
once	TRBV4-2	-	TRBJ1-3	15	TGTGCCAGCAGCCAAGTCGGGGTAGCTGGAAACACCATATATTTT	CASSQVGVAGNTIYF
-	TRBV19	-	TRBJ1-1	16	TGTGCCAGTAGTATCCGAGGGATCTACTCGAACACTGAAGCTTTCTTT	CASSIRGIYSNTEAFF
-	TRBV7-8	-	TRBJ2-1	15	TGTGCCAGCAGCTTAAGGGGATCATCCTACAATGAGCAGTTCTTC	CASSLRGSSYNEQFF
-	TRBV6-6	-	TRBJ2-5	14	TGTGCCAGCAGTCTTACAGGCGCCCAAGAGACCCAGTACTTC	CASSLTGAQETQYF
-	TRBV28	TRBD2	TRBJ2-3	16	TGTGCCAGCAGTTTGTTGCCGGGACTAGCGACAGATACGCAGTATTTT	CASSLLPGLATDTQYF
-	TRBV6-5	-	TRBJ2-7	16	TGTGCCAGCAGTTACCTTAGCGGACAAAGCTCCTACGAGCAGTACTTC	CASSYLSGQSSYEQYF